Presented here are 27 T cell receptor beta chains from one specimen sequenced in a study of beta chain features in type 1 diabetes. The authors reverse transcribed all of the isolated RNA, so sequencing captured expressed TCRB transcripts. Only in-frame clones appear in the TCRdb table, and some are missing; sequencing was by immunoSEQ multiplex PCR. The sample consists of around 310,000 clones, 8% to 13% of them appearing once. The sample taken for sequencing was naive CD4+ T cells from blood. These receptor sequences come from a woman under 40 in good health.

The CDR3 DNA is TGTGCCAGCAGCTCACAGATCGGGACAGGGGGCGTCGGGGAGCTGTTTTTT. Its translation is CASSSQIGTGGVGELFF. The chain has TRBV11-2 and TRBJ2-2, with 12 bases identical to TRBD1. There are 17 residues in the CDR3. J gave up 7 bases and V 4 bases, and 10 bases lay outside the gene matches. The germline V gene encodes CDR1 SGHAT and CDR2 FQNNGV.

This clone turned up a few times. The chain has TRBV29-1 and TRBJ2-1; the match to TRBD2 covers 15 bases. There are 15 residues in the CDR3. Germline lookup yields CDR1 SQVTM and CDR2 ANQGSEA. The ends lost 6 bases at V and 5 bases at J; junction bases unmatched: 5. The CDR3 loop reads CSVGGLAGGHNEQFF. For the CDR3, the DNA is TGCAGCGTGGGGGGACTAGCGGGAGGACACAATGAGCAGTTCTTC.

This chain links TRBV7-2 with TRBJ1-2; possible D gene TRBD1, 5 bases. V lost 3 bases to trimming and J lost 7 bases, with 12 bases between them. The CDR3 consists of 13 residues. The germline V gene has CDR1 SGHTA and CDR2 FQGNSA. The CDR3 here is CASSFSGFGGYTF. CDR3 DNA sequence: TGTGCCAGCAGCTTCTCAGGGTTTGGTGGCTACACCTTC.

The CDR3 sequence: CASSVTRASTDTQYF. Here the CDR3 DNA reads TGTGCCAGCAGCGTAACCAGGGCTAGCACAGATACGCAGTATTTT. The rearrangement joins TRBV9 to TRBJ2-3, with a weak D call TRBD1 (5 bases). Germline CDR1 is SGDLS and CDR2 is YYNGEE. V lost 1 base and J 0 bases, leaving 9 bases between the germline ends. This CDR3 region has 15 residues.

This clone has a handful of counts. The V gene is TRBV4-3, the J gene TRBJ1-1, with D unclear. The CDR3 totals 15 residues. Germline V gene sequence: CDR1 LGHNA, CDR2 YSLEER. Trimming removed 1 base from V and 3 bases from J, with 12 bases in between. The CDR3 sequence is CASSQVVRGYTEAFF. The CDR3 DNA follows: TGCGCCAGCAGCCAAGTCGTGAGAGGGTACACTGAAGCTTTCTTT.

V is TRBV13 and J is TRBJ2-5; the match to TRBD2 covers 13 bases. Trimming at V came to 5 bases and at J to 2 bases, leaving 11 bases not matched to a gene. This CDR3 spans 18 amino acids. CDR1 is PRHDT, CDR2 FYEKMQ, per germline (reference sequence). DNA for the CDR3: TGTGCCAGCAGCCGGACTAGCGGGAGTCTTTTTGGGCAAGAGACCCAGTACTTC. It translates to CASSRTSGSLFGQETQYF.

This clone was detected only a few times. This rearrangement joins TRBV27 to TRBJ2-1; D perhaps matches TRBD2 (6 bases). The CDR3 runs to 16 residues. From germline, CDR1 is MNHEY and CDR2 SMNVEV (reference sequence). Trimming cost V 5 bases and J 0 bases, with 14 bases left between them. This CDR3 is CASSPLAVDSYNEQFF. CDR3 sequence (DNA): TGTGCCAGCAGTCCCTTAGCGGTTGACTCCTACAATGAGCAGTTCTTC.

V is TRBV10-3 and J is TRBJ2-1, with D uncertain. The CDR3 consists of 12 residues. Germline V lookup: CDR1 ENHRY, CDR2 SYGVKD. The V gene lost 4 bases and the J gene lost 3 bases, with 4 bases spanning the gap. Here the CDR3 DNA reads TGTGCCATCAGTGGCGACTACAATGAGCAGTTCTTC. Translated: CAISGDYNEQFF.

This clone was seen more than once but under ten times. This chain links TRBV18 with TRBJ2-3, with 10 bases identical to TRBD1. The CDR3 is made up of 16 amino acids. V trimming: 0 bases; J trimming: 4 bases; junction bases outside the gene matches: 4. Germline CDR1 KGHSH, CDR2 LQKENI. The CDR3 is CASSPPVGQGADTQYF. The CDR3 DNA reads TGTGCCAGCTCACCACCAGTCGGACAGGGGGCAGATACGCAGTATTTT.

The rearrangement uses TRBV19 and TRBJ1-1, with a weak D call TRBD1 (6 bases). Germline CDR1 reads LNHDA; CDR2 reads SQIVND (reference sequence). The CDR3 sequence is 13 residues long. Trimming cost V 3 bases and J 6 bases, with 11 bases left between them. DNA of the CDR3: TGTGCCAGTAGTATGGGACAAATCTCTGAAGCTTTCTTT. Amino acid sequence: CASSMGQISEAFF.

The chain links TRBV5-4 to TRBJ2-2; perhaps TRBD2 as D (6 bases). Deletions cut 0 bases from V and 6 bases from J, with 15 bases between. This CDR3 region has 16 residues. Germline V gene data show CDR1 as SGHNT and CDR2 as YYREEE (reference sequence). CDR3 loop: CASSLGGALGSGELFF. CDR3 in DNA: TGTGCCAGCAGCTTGGGCGGGGCCCTCGGGTCCGGGGAGCTGTTTTTT.

This clone occurred a few times. The gene calls are TRBV6-5 and TRBJ2-1, with D tentatively TRBD2 (5 bases). The CDR3 has 15 residues. V was shortened by 4 bases and J by 0 bases, with 10 bases between the two germline ends. Per germline, CDR1 MNHEY and CDR2 SVGAGI. CDR3 coding DNA: TGTGCCAGCAGTTCCTCGGGGAGCTCCTACAATGAGCAGTTCTTC. Amino acid sequence: CASSSSGSSYNEQFF.

The genes are TRBV7-2 and TRBJ2-5, with a tentative D call TRBD2 (5 bases). The CDR3 totals 14 residues. Germline V gene lookup returns CDR1 SGHTA and CDR2 FQGNSA. V was pared by 1 base and J by 2 bases, with 8 bases between. This CDR3 is CASSLGRGQETQYF. The CDR3 nucleotides read TGTGCCAGCAGCTTAGGGAGAGGGCAAGAGACCCAGTACTTC.

The chain links TRBV14 to TRBJ1-1, with 7 bases fitting TRBD1. V was clipped by 6 bases and J by 5 bases; unmatched bases: 6. This CDR3 region has 13 residues. Germline CDR1 and CDR2: SGHDN and FVKESK. The CDR3 bases are TGTGCCAGCAGGGCAGACAGGGCTACTGAAGCTTTCTTT. It specifies CASRADRATEAFF.

Only a few counts were recorded for this clone. The chain couples TRBV7-2 to TRBJ1-1; D might be TRBD1 (5 bases). The CDR3 loop spans 16 amino acids. Germline V gene sequence: CDR1 SGHTA, CDR2 FQGNSA. V was pared by 0 bases and J by 10 bases, with 21 bases between. CDR3 region: CASSLATGFNSGGAFF. For the CDR3, the DNA is TGTGCCAGCAGCTTAGCGACGGGATTCAATTCCGGGGGAGCTTTCTTT.

This chain joins TRBV11-3 and TRBJ2-3; TRBD2 matches at 13 bases. J gave up 2 bases and V 5 bases, and 4 bases lay outside the gene matches. This CDR3 is built from 16 residues. CDR1 is SGHNT, CDR2 YENEEA, per germline. In nucleotides, the CDR3 is TGTGCCAGCAGCGTAGGGACTAGCGGGACCACAGATACGCAGTATTTT. Protein product: CASSVGTSGTTDTQYF.

This clone was observed a few times. The V call is TRBV5-1, the J call TRBJ2-3; a possible D gene is TRBD2 (5 bases). CDR3 length: 14 residues. V was cut by 0 bases and J by 3 bases, with 8 bases left in between. Germline V gene sequence: CDR1 SGHRS, CDR2 YFSETQ. The CDR3 DNA sequence: TGCGCCAGCAGCTTGGATACTAGAACAGATACGCAGTATTTT. As protein: CASSLDTRTDTQYF.

This chain links TRBV28 with TRBJ2-1; D perhaps matches TRBD2 (6 bases). V dropped 3 bases and J dropped 7 bases, with 13 bases sitting between them. The CDR3 sequence is 14 residues long. Germline V gene sequence: CDR1 MDHEN, CDR2 SYDVKM. CDR3 coding DNA: TGTGCCAGCAGTTTGGGGGGATTTGGTAATGAGCAGTTCTTC. As protein: CASSLGGFGNEQFF.

The CDR3 region has the DNA TGTGCCAGCAGTGAAGAAGGGGGTCCCAATCAGCCCCAGCATTTT. It encodes CASSEEGGPNQPQHF. The chain links TRBV2 to TRBJ1-5, with D possibly being TRBD1 (6 bases). The CDR3 is made up of 15 amino acids. CDR1 is SNHLY and CDR2 is FYNNEI in the germline V gene. Trimming shortened V by 1 base and J by 3 bases, and 10 bases separated the two germline ends.

The sample holds a few counts of this clone. V gene TRBV20-1 combines with J gene TRBJ1-1, with unresolved D. V was cut by 0 bases and J by 10 bases, with 9 bases left in between. The CDR3 length is 11 residues. From germline, CDR1 is DFQATT and CDR2 SNEGSKA (reference sequence). CDR3 bases: TGCAGTGCTAGAGAGACCCTAGCAGCTTTCTTT. Its translation: CSARETLAAFF.

This chain connects TRBV29-1 to TRBJ2-7; D might be TRBD2 (6 bases). Trimming left V 4 bases short and J 7 bases short, with 11 bases between. Germline V CDR1 and CDR2: SQVTM, ANQGSEA. The CDR3 is 11 residues long. For the CDR3, the DNA is TGCAGCGTTGTATGGGGGGTTGAGCAGTACTTC. Protein sequence: CSVVWGVEQYF.

Comment on this clone: The identical CDR3 is also encoded by other nucleotide sequences in the sample. The genes are TRBV7-9 and TRBJ2-7; D might be TRBD1 (6 bases). The CDR3 runs 12 residues. The V gene lost 5 bases and the J gene lost 4 bases, with 9 bases spanning the gap. Germline CDR1 reads SEHNR; CDR2 reads FQNEAQ (reference sequence). The CDR3 here is CASSLQGYEQYF. The CDR3 DNA follows: TGTGCCAGCAGCCTACAGGGTTACGAGCAGTACTTC.

This clone was found a few times. V usage is TRBV2 and J usage is TRBJ2-2; possible D gene TRBD2, 5 bases. Germline V gene lookup returns CDR1 SNHLY and CDR2 FYNNEI. The CDR3 sequence is 13 residues long. V was clipped by 8 bases and J by 4 bases, with 11 bases between them. In nucleotides, the CDR3 is TGTGCCAGCCGGCCTAGCCCCACCGGGGAGCTGTTTTTT. Its protein product is CASRPSPTGELFF.

This clone was seen a few times. This chain links TRBV7-2 with TRBJ2-7, with 7 bases aligning to TRBD1. CDR1 is SGHTA, CDR2 FQGNSA, per germline. The CDR3 runs 16 residues. V lost 3 bases and J lost 3; bases outside the gene matches: 11. CDR3 sequence: CASSFYEGALGYEQYF. The CDR3 region has the DNA TGTGCCAGCAGCTTCTACGAGGGGGCGCTAGGCTACGAGCAGTACTTC. Supplemented by reference TRBV7-2 and TRBJ2-7, the full variable domain reads GAGVSQSPSNKVTEKGKDVELRCDPISGHTALYWYRQSLGQGLEFLIYFQGNSAPDKSGLPSDRFSAERTGGSVSTLTIQRTQQEDSAVYLCASSFYEGALGYEQYFGPGTRLTVT.

This chain links TRBV10-3 with TRBJ2-6; 13 bases align to TRBD2. CDR1 ENHRY and CDR2 SYGVKD come from the germline V gene. This CDR3 has 17 amino acids. V lost 8 bases to trimming and J lost 2 bases; unmatched junction nucleotides: 6. CDR3 sequence reads: CAIGGTSGKAGANVLTF. The CDR3 nucleotides are TGTGCCATCGGGGGGACTAGCGGGAAGGCTGGGGCCAACGTCCTGACTTTC.

DNA for the CDR3: TGTGCCAGCACCCCCATCAGCGGGAGGGGCGAGCAGTACTTC. Residues: CASTPISGRGEQYF. The gene calls are TRBV6-6 and TRBJ2-7, with 10 bases matching TRBD2. The germline gives CDR1 MNHNY, CDR2 SVGAGI (reference sequence). J was trimmed by 6 bases and V by 7 bases; bases with no gene match: 9. CDR3 size: 14 residues.

This chain connects TRBV7-2 to TRBJ2-5, with 9 bases matching TRBD1. With 0 bases clipped from V and 9 bases from J, the junction kept 2 bases outside the gene matches. CDR1 and CDR2 (germline): SGHTA, FQGNSA. The CDR3 length is 13 residues. CDR3 in DNA: TGTGCCAGCAGCTTAGCGGGGGACAGGGCCCAGTACTTC. This translates into CASSLAGDRAQYF.